This section outlines one T cell receptor (beta chain) sequence together with its context. The specificity of this receptor is unknown. No quality values exist for individual bases; no much larger clone is one base distant. To prepare the library, 5' RACE was applied. TCRdb lists the instrument as Illumina HiSeq 2500. A second roughly 6 to 11 cycle PCR used a sample-barcoded 5' primer and a J-beta primer mix. A template-switch 5' adaptor carrying 12 random nucleotides introduced a unique molecular identifier onto each TCR beta cDNA molecule. Each sample yielded at least 2.5 million CDR3-containing paired-end reads. First-strand cDNA synthesis was performed from all RNA using the Mint cDNA synthesis kit, with priming by a TRBC-specific oligonucleotide. All cDNA was treated with uracil-DNA glycosylase and then went through a first 18-cycle PCR with the universal primers M1SS and BC2_uni_R. The original methods were these. For normalization, 1 million high-quality reads were randomly selected from each sample, with every read carrying a distinct molecular identifier. Instead of being binned into consensus sequences, reads that shared molecular identifiers were thrown out. CDR3 identification, clonotype clustering and error correction used MiTCR with a Q25 quality threshold and the strictest error-elimination algorithm. Lower-bound total TCR beta diversity was estimated with a nonparametric unseen species model using Euler transformation. Through fastp at Q25 and MiXCR, TCRdb rebuilt clones from the public reads, retaining in-frame beta chains. Identical CDR3 proteins give one entry, which carries the most common genes and DNA. It is TCRdb's table, rather than the study itself, that gives the V and J calls and clone size. The sample yields about 1.5 million distinct CDR3 sequences; 35% to 45% were counted once. About 4% of the sample is taken by the ten largest.

The donors were 40 or so Caucasian individuals from Russia, aged roughly 6 to 100 years, who were systemically healthy. Each donor gave around 9.8 milliliters of peripheral blood, collected into EDTA-treated Vacutainer tubes. Ficoll-Paque density-gradient centrifugation was used to isolate PBMCs, with at least 6.5 million per sample. Trizol reagent was used to extract total RNA from the PBMCs, yielding at least 6 micrograms per sample. For every donor, flow cytometry on a PBMC aliquot measured the percentage of naive CD45RAhigh/CD27high T cells. This entry is derived from a study of blood T cells in healthy people across ages (dated by TCRdb to between 2015 and 2016). General notes on the study: In model experiments, roughly one uniquely barcoded TCR beta cDNA molecule per two T cells was captured by template switching. The study measured age-related changes in TCR beta repertoire diversity using deep sequencing normalized with unique cDNA molecular identifiers. Four age groups were formed from the donors: young (average 16 years), middle-aged (around 37), aged (roughly 59) and long-lived (82). To avoid experimental bias, donors of different ages were distributed randomly across sequencing lanes. Two additional independent replicas of 1 million unique cDNA reads from the same blood draw were analyzed for two donors (one aged 18 to 30 and one aged 80 or older).

Study-wide findings and limitations: As age increased, observed TCR beta diversity per million T cells dropped in a roughly linear way, and a significant reduction was already evident by age approximately 40. Observed TCR beta diversity correlated strongly with the percentage of naive T cells measured by flow cytometry. Estimates of total diversity from one million sequenced T cells were regarded as lower bounds and underestimates. Bulk unsorted PBMC profiling prevented conclusive comparison of naive and antigen-experienced compartments. Compared with the aged group, the long-lived group had more naive CD4+ T cells, fewer expanded clones and increased TCR diversity, a pattern suggesting age selection. Donor CMV infection status was unknown, potentially confounding age-related changes in expanded clonotypes.

Deletion took 0 bases off V and 4 bases off J, with a span of 10 bases between the germline ends. Taken from cysteine to phenylalanine, the CDR3 has 14 residues. The sequence is cut down to CDR3 DNA, 42 bases in frame from base 1. From a lookup of the germline V gene (reference sequence), CDR1 and CDR2 are PRHDT and FYEKMQ. The V gene is TRBV13 and the J gene is TRBJ2-7; the best D guess is TRBD1, with 5 bases matching. Specimen: blood. The TCR comes from a woman under 30 in good health. The nucleotide sequence is given as TGTGCCAGCAGCTTAGGCGGACATGGATACGAGCAGTACTTC. Its protein reads: CASSLGGHGYEQYF.